Each of the 10 T cell receptor beta chains below was sequenced from the same sample in a study of response to subunit inactivated influenza vaccine. TCRdb redid the calling of the RT-PCR reads with MiXCR, one entry per CDR3 protein. The sample holds approximately 490,000 distinct CDR3 sequences, roughly 7.6% seen once. The sequencing here drew on PBMCs from blood, taken roughly 24 months after vaccination. The receptors stem from a man between 45 and 75 years old who received an inactivated influenza vaccine.

This clonotype has a handful of counts. J is TRBJ2-1 and V is TRBV7-2; weak D call: TRBD2 (7 bases). V lost 2 bases, J lost 9 bases, and 23 bases lay in between. CDR3 size: 17 residues. The germline V gene encodes CDR1 SGHTA and CDR2 FQGNSA. The CDR3 here is CASSLMIRGRARGEQFF. CDR3 DNA: TGTGCCAGCAGCTTAATGATTCGGGGGAGGGCCAGGGGTGAGCAGTTCTTC.

This clonotype was counted many times. The V call is TRBV4-3, the J call TRBJ1-5; D may be TRBD1 (5 bases). Germline V gene lookup returns CDR1 LGHNA and CDR2 YSLEER. V dropped 6 bases and J dropped 3 bases, with 12 bases sitting between them. The CDR3 runs 14 residues. The CDR3 here is CASSLQETNQPQHF. DNA for the CDR3: TGCGCCAGCAGTCTACAGGAAACCAATCAGCCCCAGCATTTT.

The V call is TRBV7-2, the J call TRBJ2-1, with D tentatively TRBD1 or TRBD2 (6 bases each). Germline lookup yields CDR1 SGHTA and CDR2 FQGNSA. Trimming removed 4 bases at V and 7 bases at J, with 17 bases between. The CDR3 has 15 amino acids. This chain's CDR3 is CASSSTPLGGNEQFF. The CDR3, as DNA: TGTGCCAGCAGCTCCACACCTCTAGGGGGGAATGAGCAGTTCTTC.

The chain links TRBV4-3 to TRBJ2-1, with 7 nucleotides matching TRBD2. The CDR3 consists of 15 residues. Germline V gives CDR1 LGHNA, CDR2 YSLEER. The trim removed 4 bases at V and 3 bases at J, leaving 6 bases unmatched. The CDR3: CASSPREGNYNEQFF. The CDR3 DNA follows: TGCGCCAGCAGCCCTAGGGAGGGGAACTACAATGAGCAGTTCTTC.

CDR3 DNA sequence: TGTGCCAGCAGCCTCCGGGACAGGGAGTACTATGGCTACACCTTC. Translated: CASSLRDREYYGYTF. The V gene is TRBV3-1, the J gene TRBJ1-2; 9 bases line up with TRBD1. The V gene end was trimmed by 4 bases and the J gene end by 3 bases; junction bases not matched to a gene: 6. The CDR3 totals 15 residues. The V gene's germline CDR1 is LGHDT and CDR2 YNNKEL (reference sequence).

This clonotype occurred a few times. The chain carries TRBV9 and TRBJ2-2; TRBD1 matches at 7 bases. Trimming cost V 4 bases and J 1 base; bases outside gene matches: 4. The germline gives CDR1 SGDLS, CDR2 YYNGEE. The CDR3 sequence is 15 residues long. Written as DNA, the CDR3 is TGTGCCAGCAGCCCAGGGGACAGGAACACCGGGGAGCTGTTTTTT. Encoded protein: CASSPGDRNTGELFF.

This chain connects TRBV4-3 to TRBJ1-1; D is uncertain. Germline lookup yields CDR1 LGHNA and CDR2 YSLEER. This CDR3 is 14 amino acids long. V was shortened by 1 base and J by 0 bases, with 6 bases between the two germline ends. The CDR3 protein is CASSQAGMNTEAFF. The CDR3 nucleotides are TGCGCCAGCAGCCAAGCGGGGATGAACACTGAAGCTTTCTTT.

Here the CDR3 reads CASSTRGNNEQFF. The CDR3 coding sequence is TGTGCCAGCAGCACCCGCGGAAACAATGAGCAGTTCTTC. The chain carries TRBV7-9 and TRBJ2-1, with D unresolved. This CDR3 contains 13 residues. V was cut by 5 bases and J by 5 bases, with 10 bases left in between. The V gene's germline CDR1 is SEHNR and CDR2 FQNEAQ (reference sequence).

In this sample, this clonotype turned up a few times. The chain has TRBV12-3 or TRBV12-4 and TRBJ2-7; perhaps TRBD1 as D (6 bases). V was cut by 10 bases and J by 0 bases, with 19 bases left in between. This CDR3 is 15 amino acids long. CDR3 loop: CATGHGQPSSYEQYF. The CDR3 DNA reads as TGTGCCACCGGACACGGACAGCCGAGCTCCTACGAGCAGTACTTC.

This clonotype was seen ten or more times. The CDR3 DNA reads TGCAGTGCCCGGGACGAGACAGGGAGGTGGGACACTGAAGCTTTCTTT. Residues: CSARDETGRWDTEAFF. The chain carries TRBV20-1 and TRBJ1-1, with 7 bases matching TRBD1. The CDR3 sequence is 16 residues long. The J segment lost 3 bases and the V segment lost 6 bases, leaving 16 bases of the junction unmatched. Germline loops: CDR1 DFQATT, CDR2 SNEGSKA (reference sequence).